This T cell receptor beta chain was captured in a study of technical replicates of blood from several donors. Trimming left V 1 base short and J 8 bases short, with 12 bases between. Germline V gene data show CDR1 as SGHNT and CDR2 as YENEEA. The CDR3 contains 14 residues. This clone was seen once. The assay was immunoSEQ multiplex PCR, and TCRdb's table has in-frame clones only and misses some. The sample includes tens of thousands of clones, 90% to 95% of them seen just once. This chain joins TRBV11-3 and TRBJ2-1; no reliable D call. This TCR derives from a human donor in good health. The specimen sequenced was T cells isolated from PBMCs. The CDR3 bases are TGTGCCAGCAGCTTAGCTAGGAACGTTGATGAGCAGTTCTTC. Translated, it gives CASSLARNVDEQFF. Using reference TRBV11-3 and TRBJ2-1 for the parts outside the CDR3, the full variable domain is EAGVVQSPRYKIIEKKQPVAFWCNPISGHNTLYWYLQNLGQGPELLIRYENEEAVDDSQLPKDRFSAERLKGVDSTLKIQPAELGDSAVYLCASSLARNVDEQFFGPGTRLTVL.